The 4 T cell receptor beta chains below all came from one sample that was sequenced in a study of shared clonotypes between healthy human individuals. Assay used: immunoSEQ multiplex PCR; TCRdb lists only in-frame clones, some missing. The data contain some 2 million clones, 90% to 95% of them singletons. Sequenced sample: naive CD4+ T cells sorted from blood. Subset defined: CD45RA+ positively selected. These receptors were obtained from a man younger than 30 in good health.

This chain joins TRBV4-1 and TRBJ1-5; TRBD1 matches 7 bases. Germline V gene lookup returns CDR1 MGHRA and CDR2 YSYEKL. The CDR3 sequence is 17 residues long. Trimming cost V 0 bases and J 0 bases; bases outside gene matches: 5. The CDR3: CASSQEGQLYSNQPQHF. The CDR3 DNA reads TGCGCCAGCAGCCAAGAGGGACAGCTTTATAGCAATCAGCCCCAGCATTTT.

This clone was detected once. This may arise from a read error, as a much more abundant clone is one base away. This sample includes further DNA sequences coding for the same CDR3. The chain couples TRBV6-5 to TRBJ2-7; tentatively, D is TRBD1 (6 bases). Germline values: CDR1 MNHEY, CDR2 SVGAGI. The V end was cut by 2 bases, the J end by 1 base, with 6 bases between. This CDR3 spans 13 amino acids. The CDR3 DNA reads as TGTGCCAGCAGTTACCAGGGGTCCTACGAGCAGTACTTC. It codes for CASSYQGSYEQYF.

The V and J genes are TRBV30 and TRBJ1-4; D not certain. Trimming cost V 2 bases and J 8 bases, with 12 bases left between them. The germline V gene has CDR1 GTSNPN and CDR2 SVGIG (reference sequence). The CDR3 spans 13 residues. CDR3 coding DNA: TGTGCCTGGAGTAACTGGATAGGGGAAAAACTGTTTTTT. Protein: CAWSNWIGEKLFF. The complete variable domain, with remaining parts taken from reference TRBV30 and TRBJ1-4, reads SQTIHQWPATLVQPVGSPLSLECTVEGTSNPNLYWYRQAAGRGLQLLFYSVGIGQISSEVPQNLSASRPQDRQFILSSKKLLLSDSGFYLCAWSNWIGEKLFFGSGTQLSVL.

This clone came up once. V usage is TRBV5-1 and J usage is TRBJ1-5; D might be TRBD1 (6 bases). V was pared by 4 bases and J by 0 bases, with 14 bases between. The CDR3 spans 16 residues. The V gene's germline CDR1 is SGHRS and CDR2 YFSETQ. The CDR3 DNA sequence: TGCGCCAGCAGCCCAGCGGGACAATATAGCAATCAGCCCCAGCATTTT. Protein: CASSPAGQYSNQPQHF.